Shown below are 28 T cell receptor beta chains from a single sample sequenced in a study of blood T cell repertoires in COVID-19 (dated by TCRdb to about 2020). Library generation was performed with the immunoSEQ multiplex PCR assay. The source is immuneACCESS, and TCRdb retained only in-frame sequences with V and J called. Part of the clones is not carried over; for the studies checked, unresolved V genes explain less than half of this, and the remainder is unexplained. In this sample the table shows 200,000 or so clones, over 80% of which occur a single time. 2% to 3% of the sample belongs to the ten largest clones. Input material: peripheral blood. The receptors here all came from a man younger than 45 with COVID-19, enrolled during active disease.

V gene TRBV11-2 combines with J gene TRBJ2-7, with D possibly TRBD1 on 5 matching bases. V gave up 3 bases and J gave up 0 bases, with 9 bases separating them. CDR1 and CDR2 from the germline V gene are SGHAT and FQNNGV. The CDR3 contains 14 residues. The CDR3 DNA reads as TGTGCCAGCAGCTTCGTGGACAACTCCTACGAGCAGTACTTC. Its protein is CASSFVDNSYEQYF. The variable domain in full, completed from reference TRBV11-2 and TRBJ2-7, reads EAGVAQSPRYKIIEKRQSVAFWCNPISGHATLYWYQQILGQGPKLLIQFQNNGVVDDSQLPKDRFSAERLKGVDSTLKIQPAKLEDSAVYLCASSFVDNSYEQYFGPGTRLTVT.

CDR3 nucleotide sequence: TGTGCCATCAGTGAGCCAAGACTAGCGGAGGTGTCAGATACGCAGTATTTT. Translation gives CAISEPRLAEVSDTQYF. The chain is built from TRBV10-3 and TRBJ2-3; 9 bases match TRBD2. Unmatched junction bases numbered 10, after V lost 2 bases and J lost 4 bases. The CDR3 covers 17 residues. Germline CDR1 is ENHRY and CDR2 is SYGVKD.

The chain employs TRBV27 and TRBJ2-1; 12 nucleotides line up with TRBD2. With V trimmed by 0 bases and J by 12 bases, 9 bases remained unmatched. Germline-derived CDR1 and CDR2 are MNHEY and SMNVEV (reference sequence). The CDR3 has 16 amino acids. The CDR3 region has the DNA TGTGCCAGCAGTTTATCGATTACTAGCGGGGGGAGGGGGCAGTTCTTC. This gives the protein CASSLSITSGGRGQFF.

This clone has only one observation. The chain recombines TRBV5-1 with TRBJ1-1, with 10 bases aligning to TRBD1. This CDR3 is built from 15 residues. V lost 4 bases to trimming and J lost 7 bases; unmatched junction nucleotides: 10. CDR1 is SGHRS and CDR2 is YFSETQ in the germline V gene. CDR3 region: CASSKGQGGFDEAFF. The CDR3, as DNA: TGCGCCAGCAGCAAAGGACAGGGGGGGTTCGATGAAGCTTTCTTT.

The V and J genes are TRBV6-1 and TRBJ2-1, with TRBD2 identical over 12 bases. This CDR3 contains 18 residues. Unmatched junction bases numbered 14, after V lost 3 bases and J lost 8 bases. CDR1 and CDR2 from the germline V gene are MNHNS and SASEGT. CDR3 bases: TGTGCCAGCAGTGACGGGCTAGCGGGAGGGCCAGTCGGGGATGAGCAGTTCTTC. This sequence encodes CASSDGLAGGPVGDEQFF.

The chain has TRBV27 and TRBJ1-1; maybe TRBD1 (5 bases). V was cut by 1 base and J by 5 bases, with 14 bases left in between. This CDR3 contains 15 residues. Looked up from germline, CDR1 is MNHEY and CDR2 is SMNVEV (reference sequence). The DNA for the CDR3 is TGTGCCAGCAGTTTATATGGGGGGATTGGGACTGAAGCTTTCTTT. This gives the protein CASSLYGGIGTEAFF.

This rearrangement joins TRBV20-1 to TRBJ1-4, with D hard to call. The CDR3 runs to 14 residues. Germline assignment: CDR1 DFQATT and CDR2 SNEGSKA (reference sequence). V was cut by 3 bases and J by 2 bases, with 10 bases left in between. DNA for the CDR3: TGCAGTGCTAGTGAGGAGGAGACTAATGAAAAACTGTTTTTT. This encodes CSASEEETNEKLFF.

This chain links TRBV19 with TRBJ2-2; TRBD1 agrees at 9 bases. Per germline, CDR1 LNHDA and CDR2 SQIVND (reference sequence). With 3 bases clipped from V and 0 bases from J, the junction kept 5 bases outside the gene matches. There are 17 residues in the CDR3. The CDR3: CASSIRGQGTNTGELFF. The CDR3 DNA reads TGTGCCAGTAGTATCAGGGGACAGGGAACGAACACCGGGGAGCTGTTTTTT. Drawing the rest from reference TRBV19 and TRBJ2-2, the complete variable domain is DGGITQSPKYLFRKEGQNVTLSCEQNLNHDAMYWYRQDPGQGLRLIYYSQIVNDFQKGDIAEGYSVSREKKESFPLTVTSAQKNPTAFYLCASSIRGQGTNTGELFFGEGSRLTVL.

This clone occurred once. The chain uses TRBV4-3 and TRBJ1-2, with 9 positions matching TRBD1. With V trimmed by 0 bases and J by 4 bases, 9 bases remained unmatched. The CDR3 is 17 amino acids. Per germline, CDR1 LGHNA and CDR2 YSLEER. The CDR3 reads CASSQEGTGYRGYGYTF. In DNA, the CDR3 is TGCGCCAGCAGCCAAGAGGGGACAGGGTACCGAGGCTATGGCTACACCTTC.

The chain links TRBV12-3 or TRBV12-4 to TRBJ2-5; a weak D match, TRBD1 (5 bases). Trimming removed 8 bases at V and 4 bases at J, with 14 bases between. CDR3 length: 13 amino acids. CDR3 region: CASLPGWGETQYF. In DNA form, the CDR3 reads TGTGCCAGCCTCCCAGGGTGGGGAGAGACCCAGTACTTC.

The chain couples TRBV19 to TRBJ1-6; 7 nucleotides line up with TRBD1. The germline V gene encodes CDR1 LNHDA and CDR2 SQIVND (reference sequence). V was pared by 3 bases and J by 2 bases, with 4 bases of the junction left unmatched. The CDR3 runs to 16 residues. The CDR3 DNA is TGTGCCAGTAGTATCCGACAGGGCACCTATAATTCACCCCTCCACTTT. It yields the protein CASSIRQGTYNSPLHF.

This clone was observed many times. The chain links TRBV6-5 to TRBJ1-6; D gene ambiguous. The CDR3 is 12 amino acids. V dropped 5 bases and J dropped 9 bases, with 8 bases sitting between them. CDR1 is MNHEY, CDR2 SVGAGI, per germline. CDR3: CASSPLASPLHF. Here the CDR3 DNA reads TGTGCCAGCAGTCCCTTGGCTTCACCCCTCCACTTT.

The chain uses TRBV7-2 and TRBJ1-2, with 8 nucleotides matching TRBD1. V trimming: 1 base; J trimming: 7 bases; junction bases outside the gene matches: 5. Per the germline V gene, CDR1 is SGHTA and CDR2 is FQGNSA. CDR3 length: 14 amino acids. The CDR3: CASSLETGVSGYTF. CDR3 DNA sequence: TGTGCCAGCAGCTTAGAGACAGGGGTATCTGGCTACACCTTC.

The chain uses TRBV15 and TRBJ2-6, with 10 bases identical to TRBD1. Germline-derived CDR1 and CDR2 are LNHNV and YYDKDF (reference sequence). The CDR3 is made up of 18 amino acids. Unmatched junction bases numbered 4, after V lost 0 bases and J lost 2 bases. DNA of the CDR3: TGTGCCACCAGCAGAGACGGACAGGGGGAAACTGGGGCCAACGTCCTGACTTTC. The encoded protein is CATSRDGQGETGANVLTF.

The rearrangement joins TRBV28 to TRBJ1-5, with D possibly matching TRBD1 (5 bases). Germline values: CDR1 MDHEN, CDR2 SYDVKM. The CDR3 runs to 12 residues. The germline V and J ends were trimmed by 5 bases and 11 bases, with 13 bases remaining between them. The CDR3 sequence is CASSPTWGAQHF. CDR3 bases: TGTGCCAGCAGTCCCACCTGGGGGGCCCAGCATTTT.

The CDR3 nucleotides read TGCGCCAGCACCCTAGTCGGCGGGCTCGGCTCACCCCTCCACTTT. It encodes CASTLVGGLGSPLHF. The chain links TRBV4-1 to TRBJ1-6; D is undetermined. Trimming pared 7 bases from V and 10 bases from J, leaving 20 bases between. The CDR3 has 15 residues. Germline CDR1 is MGHRA and CDR2 is YSYEKL.

The chain employs TRBV19 and TRBJ2-3; 9 nucleotides line up with TRBD1. Germline assignment: CDR1 LNHDA and CDR2 SQIVND (reference sequence). CDR3 length: 15 amino acids. With V trimmed by 6 bases and J by 2 bases, 6 bases remained unmatched. In nucleotides, the CDR3 is TGTGCCAGTAGGGGGACAGGGCCCAACACAGATACGCAGTATTTT. Translating gives CASRGTGPNTDTQYF.

The rearrangement links TRBV9 to TRBJ1-6, with D possibly matching TRBD1 (5 bases). The CDR3 covers 13 residues. V was cut by 0 bases and J by 16 bases, with 14 bases left in between. Germline CDR1 SGDLS, CDR2 YYNGEE. CDR3 DNA: TGTGCCAGCAGCGTAGGGGGCAGCCCCATGCTCCACTTT. Protein product: CASSVGGSPMLHF.

This chain connects TRBV2 to TRBJ1-5; 7 bases line up with TRBD1. Germline V gene data show CDR1 as SNHLY and CDR2 as FYNNEI. The V gene end was trimmed by 5 bases and the J gene end by 16 bases; junction bases not matched to a gene: 8. This CDR3 is 11 amino acids long. The CDR3 loop reads CASSYETGKHF. The DNA of the CDR3 is TGTGCCAGCAGTTACGAGACAGGGAAACATTTT.

This clone was seen a single time. The chain couples TRBV7-3 to TRBJ2-7; TRBD2 matches at 14 bases. This CDR3 region has 18 residues. With 4 bases clipped from V and 3 bases from J, the junction kept 11 bases outside the gene matches. From germline, CDR1 is SGHTA and CDR2 FQGTGA. CDR3 amino acids: CASSSGLAGGPVSYEQYF. CDR3 nucleotide sequence: TGTGCCAGCAGCTCTGGACTAGCGGGAGGCCCTGTAAGCTACGAGCAGTACTTC.

The V call is TRBV28, the J call TRBJ2-1; D possibly corresponds to TRBD2 (5 bases). The length of the CDR3 is 15 residues. Germline CDR1 and CDR2: MDHEN and SYDVKM. Trimming left V 5 bases short and J 3 bases short, with 14 bases between. The CDR3 nucleotides are TGTGCCAGCAGTATTGAGCGGTACATCTACAATGAGCAGTTCTTC. As protein: CASSIERYIYNEQFF.

The genes are TRBV19 and TRBJ1-1; 8 bases agree with TRBD1. The CDR3 extends over 13 amino acids. The V segment lost 8 bases and the J segment 1 base; nucleotides outside the gene matches: 3. Germline CDR1 and CDR2: LNHDA and SQIVND (reference sequence). CDR3 sequence (DNA): TGTGCCAGTCTGACAGGGGCGAACACTGAAGCTTTCTTT. This encodes CASLTGANTEAFF.

This rearrangement joins TRBV28 to TRBJ2-7, with TRBD2 matching 7 bases. V lost 5 bases to trimming and J lost 9 bases; unmatched junction nucleotides: 16. The CDR3 spans 15 residues. CDR1 is MDHEN and CDR2 is SYDVKM in the germline V gene. CDR3 sequence reads: CASSEAGLRGHTQYF. In DNA, the CDR3 is TGTGCCAGCAGTGAAGCGGGACTAAGGGGTCACACGCAGTACTTC.

The chain combines TRBV19 with TRBJ1-2; possible D gene TRBD1, 6 bases. The germline V gene has CDR1 LNHDA and CDR2 SQIVND (reference sequence). V was cut by 3 bases and J by 5 bases, with 13 bases left in between. The CDR3 is made up of 14 amino acids. As DNA, the CDR3 is TGTGCCAGTAGTATTCGGGGGGCCTTTTATGGCTACACCTTC. Amino acid sequence: CASSIRGAFYGYTF.

This clone has a single count. The chain combines TRBV6-5 with TRBJ2-7; D perhaps matches TRBD1 (6 bases). Germline-derived CDR1 and CDR2 are MNHEY and SVGAGI. V lost 4 bases and J lost 2, with 9 bases in between. The CDR3 covers 13 residues. DNA of the CDR3: TGTGCCAGCAGTTCGACAGGCACCTACGAGCAGTACTTC. It yields the protein CASSSTGTYEQYF.

This clone has more than one count but fewer than ten. Distinct nucleotide sequences in the sample also encode this CDR3. The chain has TRBV5-1 and TRBJ2-1; possible D gene TRBD1, 6 bases. Germline CDR1 and CDR2: SGHRS and YFSETQ. V was pared by 0 bases and J by 3 bases, with 7 bases between. The CDR3 has 14 residues. The CDR3 spells CASSLADSYNEQFF. The CDR3 DNA is TGCGCCAGCAGCTTGGCGGACAGCTACAATGAGCAGTTCTTC.

This chain joins TRBV9 and TRBJ1-1, with a possible D match to TRBD1 (5 bases). There are 15 residues in the CDR3. CDR1 SGDLS and CDR2 YYNGEE come from the germline V gene. V lost 2 bases, J lost 2 bases, and 13 bases lay in between. The DNA for the CDR3 is TGTGCCAGCAGCGTGGGACTGGGGCTTAACACTGAAGCTTTCTTT. This sequence encodes CASSVGLGLNTEAFF.

V usage is TRBV5-4 and J usage is TRBJ2-7; 8 nucleotides align to TRBD1. Unmatched junction bases numbered 12, after V lost 4 bases and J lost 6 bases. The germline V gene encodes CDR1 SGHNT and CDR2 YYREEE (reference sequence). The CDR3 sequence is 15 residues long. The CDR3 spells CASSRQGTYAAEQYF. CDR3 in DNA: TGTGCCAGCAGCAGACAGGGGACCTACGCGGCCGAGCAGTACTTC.